These T cell receptor beta chains were read from a single sample in a study of CD8+ T cells in alopecia areata. Clones were read by immunoSEQ multiplex PCR, and TCRdb kept only the in-frame ones, dropping some. Among approximately 180,000 clones listed, 59% were seen once. The specimen was CD4+ T cells sorted from blood, collected at week 0. These receptors were collected from a human donor with alopecia areata. The CDR3 runs from the conserved cysteine through the conserved F or W. Fields, in order: V gene, J gene, D gene, clone size, CDR3 DNA, CDR3 protein. A D gene is named only where the DNA matches it firmly. The size entry is marked missing in some rows and otherwise reads once, few, many or a size class.

v_gene: TRBV30
j_gene: TRBJ1-1
d_gene: NA
abundance: NA
CDR3nt: TGTGCCTGGAGTGTGCTGGGGAGAAACACTGAAGCTTTCTTT
CDR3aa: CAWSVLGRNTEAFF

v_gene: TRBV2
j_gene: TRBJ1-2
d_gene: NA
abundance: NA
CDR3nt: TGTGCCAGCAGCGTAATATCCTATGGCTACACCTTC
CDR3aa: CASSVISYGYTF

v_gene: TRBV29-1
j_gene: TRBJ1-2
d_gene: TRBD1
abundance: NA
CDR3nt: TGCAGCGTCCGACAGGGGGAAAATGGCTACACCTTC
CDR3aa: CSVRQGENGYTF

v_gene: TRBV29-1
j_gene: TRBJ2-7
d_gene: NA
abundance: NA
CDR3nt: TGCAGCGTTGCGGGGGTTTACGAGCAGTACTTC
CDR3aa: CSVAGVYEQYF

v_gene: TRBV19
j_gene: TRBJ1-5
d_gene: TRBD1
abundance: NA
CDR3nt: TGTGCCAGTAAAACGGGACAGCGCAATCAGCCCCAGCATTTT
CDR3aa: CASKTGQRNQPQHF

v_gene: TRBV29-1
j_gene: TRBJ2-1
d_gene: TRBD1
abundance: NA
CDR3nt: TGCAGCGCGGAGACAGGGAAGGGCAATGAGCAGTTCTTC
CDR3aa: CSAETGKGNEQFF

v_gene: TRBV19
j_gene: TRBJ2-6
d_gene: NA
abundance: NA
CDR3nt: TGTGCCAGTAGTTGGGCAGACTCTGGGGCCAACGTCCTGACTTTC
CDR3aa: CASSWADSGANVLTF

v_gene: TRBV30
j_gene: TRBJ1-2
d_gene: NA
abundance: once
CDR3nt: TGTGCCTCCCCCGCTGACAGACTCTATGGCTACACCTTC
CDR3aa: CASPADRLYGYTF

v_gene: TRBV5-1
j_gene: TRBJ1-1
d_gene: NA
abundance: NA
CDR3nt: TGCGCCAGCAGCCCTCTACAATTCGGACACCAGAACACTGAAGCTTTCTTT
CDR3aa: CASSPLQFGHQNTEAFF

v_gene: TRBV30
j_gene: TRBJ2-7
d_gene: TRBD1
abundance: NA
CDR3nt: TGTGCCTGGAAGCGAAAGGCAGGGGGACACAGCTCCTACGAGCAGTACTTC
CDR3aa: CAWKRKAGGHSSYEQYF

v_gene: TRBV5-1
j_gene: TRBJ2-7
d_gene: TRBD1
abundance: NA
CDR3nt: TGCGCCAGCAGCTTGGGTGGGACAGGGGTTGCCGAGCAGTACTTC
CDR3aa: CASSLGGTGVAEQYF

v_gene: TRBV29-1
j_gene: TRBJ1-6
d_gene: NA
abundance: NA
CDR3nt: TGCAGCGTTGGAACGGGACAACCTAATTCACCCCTCCACTTT
CDR3aa: CSVGTGQPNSPLHF

v_gene: TRBV27
j_gene: TRBJ2-7
d_gene: NA
abundance: NA
CDR3nt: TGTGCCAGCGGACGGTCGACAGGAGCCTACGAGCAGTACTTC
CDR3aa: CASGRSTGAYEQYF

v_gene: TRBV6-1
j_gene: TRBJ2-3
d_gene: TRBD2
abundance: few
CDR3nt: TGTGCCAGCAGGGGACTAGCCTTCACAGATACGCAGTATTTT
CDR3aa: CASRGLAFTDTQYF

v_gene: TRBV29-1
j_gene: TRBJ2-3
d_gene: TRBD1
abundance: NA
CDR3nt: TGCAGCGTTGGGGGCAAGGGACAGACACGCACAGATACGCAGTATTTT
CDR3aa: CSVGGKGQTRTDTQYF

v_gene: TRBV30
j_gene: TRBJ2-1
d_gene: TRBD2
abundance: few
CDR3nt: TGTGCCTGGATAAGCGGGGGAGGGTACAATGAGCAGTTCTTC
CDR3aa: CAWISGGGYNEQFF

v_gene: TRBV5-6
j_gene: TRBJ2-7
d_gene: NA
abundance: NA
CDR3nt: TGTGCCAGCAGCTTGGGGGCCTACGAGCAGTACTTC
CDR3aa: CASSLGAYEQYF

v_gene: TRBV7-9
j_gene: TRBJ1-5
d_gene: NA
abundance: NA
CDR3nt: TGTGCCAGCAGCTTAGTTTTAGCGGGGCAACAAAATCAGCCCCAGCATTTT
CDR3aa: CASSLVLAGQQNQPQHF

v_gene: TRBV7-8
j_gene: TRBJ2-5
d_gene: NA
abundance: few
CDR3nt: TGTGCCAGCAGCTCGCTCAGTGGCTTGACAACTCAAGAGACCCAGTACTTC
CDR3aa: CASSSLSGLTTQETQYF

v_gene: TRBV2
j_gene: TRBJ2-5
d_gene: NA
abundance: NA
CDR3nt: TGTGCCAGCAGTTGGGGCCTTTTAAAGACCCAGTACTTC
CDR3aa: CASSWGLLKTQYF

v_gene: TRBV6-5
j_gene: TRBJ2-1
d_gene: NA
abundance: NA
CDR3nt: TGTGCCAGCAGTTCTTGGAAGGAGCAGTTCTTC
CDR3aa: CASSSWKEQFF

v_gene: TRBV4-1
j_gene: TRBJ1-2
d_gene: NA
abundance: NA
CDR3nt: TGCGCCAGCAGCCAAACAGGGTTGGGATATGGCTACACCTTC
CDR3aa: CASSQTGLGYGYTF

v_gene: TRBV11-3
j_gene: TRBJ2-3
d_gene: NA
abundance: NA
CDR3nt: TGTGCCAGCAGCTTATGGCGGGCGGCAGATACGCAGTATTTT
CDR3aa: CASSLWRAADTQYF

v_gene: TRBV7-6
j_gene: TRBJ2-7
d_gene: NA
abundance: NA
CDR3nt: TGTGCCAGCAGCTTAGGGGGAGTACAAAACGAGCAGTACTTC
CDR3aa: CASSLGGVQNEQYF

v_gene: TRBV4-2
j_gene: TRBJ1-1
d_gene: NA
abundance: NA
CDR3nt: TGTGCCAGCGGGAGACAGGAGAACACTGAAGCTTTCTTT
CDR3aa: CASGRQENTEAFF

v_gene: TRBV29-1
j_gene: TRBJ2-7
d_gene: NA
abundance: NA
CDR3nt: TGCAGCGTTCCGTCCCCCCGGGGGGCTTCCTACGAGCAGTACTTC
CDR3aa: CSVPSPRGASYEQYF

v_gene: TRBV4-2
j_gene: TRBJ2-4
d_gene: NA
abundance: NA
CDR3nt: TGTGCCAGCAGCCAAGGTCGACAAGCGACAAACATTCAGTACTTC
CDR3aa: CASSQGRQATNIQYF

v_gene: TRBV14
j_gene: TRBJ1-2
d_gene: NA
abundance: NA
CDR3nt: TGTGCCAGCAGCCCCCCGGGGGGGGTTGGCTACACCTTC
CDR3aa: CASSPPGGVGYTF

v_gene: TRBV4-2
j_gene: TRBJ1-6
d_gene: TRBD1
abundance: NA
CDR3nt: TGTGCCAGCAGCCAGAGACAGGGCGGGGATTCACCCCTCCACTTT
CDR3aa: CASSQRQGGDSPLHF

v_gene: TRBV2
j_gene: TRBJ2-4
d_gene: NA
abundance: NA
CDR3nt: TGTGCCAGTCTGGGTCTATCTAAAAACATTCAGTACTTC
CDR3aa: CASLGLSKNIQYF

v_gene: TRBV5-1
j_gene: TRBJ1-2
d_gene: NA
abundance: few
CDR3nt: TGCGCCAGCGCCCCGACAGTTGACTATGGCTACACCTTC
CDR3aa: CASAPTVDYGYTF

v_gene: TRBV29-1
j_gene: TRBJ1-2
d_gene: NA
abundance: few
CDR3nt: TGCAGCGTCCCCCCGGGTGGCAGTAACTATGGCTACACCTTC
CDR3aa: CSVPPGGSNYGYTF

v_gene: TRBV11-2
j_gene: TRBJ2-6
d_gene: TRBD1
abundance: NA
CDR3nt: TGTGCCAGCAGCCTCTTCGGGACAGGGGGGCCCGTTGGGGCCAACGTCCTGACTTTC
CDR3aa: CASSLFGTGGPVGANVLTF

v_gene: TRBV7-8
j_gene: TRBJ1-5
d_gene: NA
abundance: once
CDR3nt: TGTGCCAGCAGCCCTGGGACTGCGGATCAGCCCCAGCATTTT
CDR3aa: CASSPGTADQPQHF

v_gene: TRBV27
j_gene: TRBJ2-5
d_gene: NA
abundance: NA
CDR3nt: TGTGCCAGCAGTTCACCCCTACAGGAGACCCAGTACTTC
CDR3aa: CASSSPLQETQYF

v_gene: TRBV6-1
j_gene: TRBJ2-3
d_gene: TRBD1
abundance: NA
CDR3nt: TGTGCCAGCAGCCTCACAGGGGTAGATACGCAGTATTTT
CDR3aa: CASSLTGVDTQYF

v_gene: TRBV7-9
j_gene: TRBJ2-7
d_gene: NA
abundance: NA
CDR3nt: TGTGCCAGCACTAAAGGCGCACATTCCTACGAGCAGTACTTC
CDR3aa: CASTKGAHSYEQYF

v_gene: TRBV6-1
j_gene: TRBJ1-2
d_gene: NA
abundance: NA
CDR3nt: TGTGCCAGCAGTGACAGGGGCAGTGAGGATGGCTACACCTTC
CDR3aa: CASSDRGSEDGYTF

v_gene: TRBV5-1
j_gene: TRBJ2-7
d_gene: NA
abundance: NA
CDR3nt: TGCGCCAGCAGCTTGGAAAGCTACGAGCAGTACTTC
CDR3aa: CASSLESYEQYF

v_gene: TRBV29-1
j_gene: TRBJ1-1
d_gene: TRBD1
abundance: NA
CDR3nt: TGCAGCGTGGCTGGACAGGGGGCCACTGAAGCTTTCTTT
CDR3aa: CSVAGQGATEAFF

v_gene: TRBV6-4
j_gene: TRBJ2-3
d_gene: TRBD2
abundance: many
CDR3nt: TGTGCCAGCAGCCAGGGAGGGAGCACAGATACGCAGTATTTT
CDR3aa: CASSQGGSTDTQYF

v_gene: TRBV29-1
j_gene: TRBJ2-5
d_gene: TRBD1
abundance: NA
CDR3nt: TGCAGCGTTGAGACAGGGGCAGAGACCCAGTACTTC
CDR3aa: CSVETGAETQYF

v_gene: TRBV6-5
j_gene: TRBJ1-5
d_gene: NA
abundance: NA
CDR3nt: TGTGCCAGCAGTTACCGGGCAGGGTTGGACAATCAGCCCCAGCATTTT
CDR3aa: CASSYRAGLDNQPQHF

v_gene: TRBV6-5
j_gene: TRBJ1-2
d_gene: TRBD1
abundance: few
CDR3nt: TGTGCCAGCAGTGTCCGGACAGGGCAGCGGTATGGCTACACCTTC
CDR3aa: CASSVRTGQRYGYTF

v_gene: TRBV6-5
j_gene: TRBJ1-1
d_gene: NA
abundance: NA
CDR3nt: TGTGCCAGCAGTAAGGGACTGTCCCATTGGACTGAAGCTTTCTTT
CDR3aa: CASSKGLSHWTEAFF

v_gene: TRBV29-1
j_gene: TRBJ2-7
d_gene: NA
abundance: NA
CDR3nt: TGCAGCGCTGGACAGCCGTCGCCTAACGAGCAGTACTTC
CDR3aa: CSAGQPSPNEQYF

v_gene: TRBV6-5
j_gene: TRBJ1-1
d_gene: NA
abundance: NA
CDR3nt: TGTGCCAGCAGTTACTCTTGGACGGCTATGAACACTGAAGCTTTCTTT
CDR3aa: CASSYSWTAMNTEAFF

v_gene: TRBV4-1
j_gene: TRBJ2-1
d_gene: TRBD1
abundance: NA
CDR3nt: TGCGCCAGCAGCCATCCCGGGACAGGGGCCTACAATGAGCAGTTCTTC
CDR3aa: CASSHPGTGAYNEQFF

v_gene: TRBV5-1
j_gene: TRBJ1-4
d_gene: NA
abundance: NA
CDR3nt: TGCGCCAGCAGCTTGGAAACAGCTGAAAAACTGTTTTTT
CDR3aa: CASSLETAEKLFF

v_gene: TRBV6-6
j_gene: TRBJ2-5
d_gene: NA
abundance: NA
CDR3nt: TGTGCCAGCAGTCCACTTAGAGAGACCCAGTACTTC
CDR3aa: CASSPLRETQYF

v_gene: TRBV6-5
j_gene: TRBJ1-2
d_gene: NA
abundance: NA
CDR3nt: TGTGCCAGCAGCCTACCTGAGCAGGGACAACGCCGCTACACCTTC
CDR3aa: CASSLPEQGQRRYTF

v_gene: TRBV11-3
j_gene: TRBJ1-6
d_gene: NA
abundance: NA
CDR3nt: TGTGCCAGCAGCTTAGTCGGGGATTCACCCCTCCACTTT
CDR3aa: CASSLVGDSPLHF

v_gene: TRBV25-1
j_gene: TRBJ1-6
d_gene: TRBD1
abundance: NA
CDR3nt: TGTGCCAGCAGTCACAGGGGTGTCTCCCCTCCGCTCCACTTT
CDR3aa: CASSHRGVSPPLHF

v_gene: TRBV29-1
j_gene: TRBJ2-1
d_gene: TRBD1
abundance: NA
CDR3nt: TGTTCAGGGGGAAGCTACTACAATGAGCAGTTCTTC
CDR3aa: CSGGSYYNEQFF

v_gene: TRBV19
j_gene: TRBJ2-5
d_gene: TRBD1
abundance: few
CDR3nt: TGTGCCAGTAGTCCCCAGGACAGGGGTAGGCAAGAGACCCAGTACTTC
CDR3aa: CASSPQDRGRQETQYF

v_gene: TRBV4-1
j_gene: TRBJ1-5
d_gene: NA
abundance: NA
CDR3nt: TGCGCCAGCAGCCAACTGGGGGGGAGCAATCAGCCCCAGCATTTT
CDR3aa: CASSQLGGSNQPQHF

v_gene: TRBV29-1
j_gene: TRBJ2-1
d_gene: TRBD2
abundance: NA
CDR3nt: TGCAGCGTTTCCCGGAGACTAGCGCGTAATGAGCAGTTCTTC
CDR3aa: CSVSRRLARNEQFF

v_gene: TRBV7-8
j_gene: TRBJ1-5
d_gene: NA
abundance: NA
CDR3nt: TGTGCCAGCAGCTTAGTGGTCAGGGATCAGCCCCAGCATTTT
CDR3aa: CASSLVVRDQPQHF

v_gene: TRBV7-9
j_gene: TRBJ2-3
d_gene: NA
abundance: NA
CDR3nt: TGTGCCAGCAGCTCCCAGGGGGATACGCAGTATTTT
CDR3aa: CASSSQGDTQYF

v_gene: TRBV29-1
j_gene: TRBJ1-1
d_gene: NA
abundance: NA
CDR3nt: TGCAGCGGGCTTTGGGGGGGGAACACTGAAGCTTTCTTT
CDR3aa: CSGLWGGNTEAFF